Listed below are T cell receptor beta chains from one sample, sequenced in a study of control samples from healthy donors and cancer patients. TCRdb keeps only in-frame clones here, not all; method: immunoSEQ multiplex PCR. Among around 85,000 clones listed, 94% were seen once. Material: blood. The source is a young woman in good health. Both conserved end residues are part of each CDR3. The D gene is left open where the match is weak. Part of the rows lack a size; the others show once, few, many or a class for expanded clones.

NA,TRBJ1-4,TRBV12-3/TRBV12-4,NA,CASRHPPNEKLFF,TGTGCCAGCAGACACCCTCCTAATGAAAAACTGTTTTTT
NA,TRBJ1-4,TRBV7-8,NA,CASSPVETNEKLFF,TGTGCCAGCAGCCCCGTCGAAACTAATGAAAAACTGTTTTTT
NA,TRBJ1-6,TRBV18,NA,CASSPGIGDSSPLHF,TGTGCCAGCTCACCCGGTATCGGAGATTCGTCACCCCTCCACTTT
NA,TRBJ1-6,TRBV27,NA,CASSETGFYSPLHF,TGTGCCAGCAGTGAAACAGGCTTCTATTCACCCCTCCACTTT
TRBD1,TRBJ1-6,TRBV5-1,few,CASSGQGGNSPLHF,TGCGCCAGCAGCGGGCAGGGGGGTAATTCACCCCTCCACTTT
TRBD2,TRBJ2-5,TRBV12-5,NA,CASAYSGRGETQYF,TGTGCTAGTGCCTATAGCGGGAGAGGGGAGACCCAGTACTTC
NA,TRBJ2-2,TRBV25-1,NA,CASSPAPGELFF,TGTGCCAGCAGTCCGGCCCCCGGGGAGCTGTTTTTT
NA,TRBJ1-1,TRBV6-4,NA,CASSLQENTEAFF,TGTGCCAGCAGTCTACAGGAGAACACTGAAGCTTTCTTT
TRBD2,TRBJ2-1,TRBV2,NA,CASSEGLAGPYEQFF,TGTGCCAGCAGTGAAGGACTAGCGGGACCGTATGAGCAGTTCTTC
TRBD2,TRBJ2-2,TRBV10-3,NA,CAISQTSGGRNTGELFF,TGTGCCATCAGTCAGACTAGCGGGGGGCGAAACACCGGGGAGCTGTTTTTT
NA,TRBJ1-1,TRBV28,NA,CASSVNTEAFF,TGTGCCAGCAGTGTTAACACTGAAGCTTTCTTT
NA,TRBJ2-1,TRBV28,NA,CASSWGSYNEQFF,TGTGCCAGCAGCTGGGGGTCCTACAATGAGCAGTTCTTC
NA,TRBJ2-1,TRBV7-2,NA,CASSLGGSRTYNEQFF,TGTGCCAGCAGCTTAGGCGGCTCCCGTACCTACAATGAGCAGTTCTTC
NA,TRBJ1-3,TRBV5-8,NA,CASSPGQTRSGNTIYF,TGTGCCAGCAGCCCAGGACAGACCCGCTCTGGAAACACCATATATTTT
TRBD2,TRBJ2-7,TRBV9,NA,CASSARPTGTSGSLSYEQYF,TGTGCCAGCAGCGCTCGACCTACCGGGACTAGCGGGAGCCTCTCCTACGAGCAGTACTTC
NA,TRBJ1-2,TRBV19,NA,CASSADNAGYGYTF,TGTGCCAGTAGCGCCGACAACGCCGGCTATGGCTACACCTTC
TRBD2,TRBJ2-1,TRBV5-4,NA,CASSLESLAGGSYNEQFF,TGTGCCAGCAGCTTGGAAAGTCTAGCGGGAGGGTCCTACAATGAGCAGTTCTTC
TRBD1,TRBJ1-2,TRBV9,NA,CASSERDRGLSFGYTF,TGTGCCAGCAGCGAACGGGACAGGGGGCTTTCGTTCGGCTACACCTTC
TRBD1,TRBJ1-1,TRBV2,NA,CASGGTGNTEAFF,TGTGCCAGCGGAGGGACAGGGAATACTGAAGCTTTCTTT
NA,TRBJ1-1,TRBV7-6,NA,CASSSLRGSIGLNTEAFF,TGTGCCAGCAGCTCCTTGAGAGGGTCGATTGGGTTAAACACTGAAGCTTTCTTT
NA,TRBJ1-1,TRBV6-1,NA,CASSDRLTKNTEAFF,TGTGCCAGCAGTGATCGACTTACGAAGAACACTGAAGCTTTCTTT
NA,TRBJ2-7,TRBV12-3/TRBV12-4,NA,CASSPYGYEQYF,TGTGCCAGCAGCCCCTATGGCTACGAGCAGTACTTC
TRBD1,TRBJ2-7,TRBV11-2,once,CASSSTTGTGAYEQYF,TGTGCCAGCAGCTCGACAACCGGGACAGGGGCCTACGAGCAGTACTTC
TRBD1,TRBJ1-6,TRBV7-2,NA,CASSRTGSYNSPLHF,TGTGCCAGCAGCCGGACAGGGTCCTATAATTCACCCCTCCACTTT
NA,TRBJ2-2,TRBV6-5,once,CATPARSDTGELFF,TGTGCCACCCCCGCGCGGTCGGACACCGGGGAGCTGTTTTTT
TRBD2,TRBJ2-5,TRBV9,NA,CASSPPGGGFKGTQYF,TGTGCCAGCAGCCCCCCGGGGGGGGGATTTAAAGGGACCCAGTACTTC
NA,TRBJ2-2,TRBV6-5,once,CASSKGDTGELFF,TGTGCCAGCAGCAAAGGGGACACCGGGGAGCTGTTTTTT
NA,TRBJ1-1,TRBV6-6,NA,CASRLMAPEAFF,TGTGCCAGCAGACTTATGGCCCCTGAAGCTTTCTTT
TRBD1,TRBJ1-2,TRBV5-1,NA,CASSLGQGATNGYTF,TGCGCCAGCAGCTTGGGACAGGGGGCCACAAATGGCTACACCTTC
TRBD1,TRBJ1-4,TRBV19,NA,CASRAGTGYEKLFF,TGTGCCAGTAGAGCCGGGACAGGGTATGAAAAACTGTTTTTT
TRBD2,TRBJ2-4,TRBV3-1/TRBV3-2,NA,CASSPSGLAGFIQYF,TGTGCCAGCAGCCCCTCTGGACTAGCGGGGTTCATTCAGTACTTC
NA,TRBJ2-7,TRBV6-5,NA,CASKANQGTYEQYF,TGTGCCAGCAAGGCCAACCAGGGCACCTACGAGCAGTACTTC
TRBD1,TRBJ2-7,TRBV12-3/TRBV12-4,NA,CASCRTGLNEQYF,TGTGCCAGCTGTAGGACAGGGTTAAACGAGCAGTACTTC
NA,TRBJ2-5,TRBV10-3,NA,CAISGVGQSNQEMPQYF,TGTGCCATCAGTGGCGTAGGACAGAGTAATCAAGAGATGCCCCAGTACTTC
TRBD2,TRBJ2-3,TRBV5-1,NA,CASSLVLAGAAHTQYF,TGCGCCAGCAGCTTGGTTCTAGCGGGAGCTGCCCATACGCAGTATTTT
TRBD1,TRBJ1-1,TRBV19,NA,CASSRQGDQAFF,TGTGCCAGTAGTAGACAGGGGGATCAGGCTTTCTTT
NA,TRBJ1-3,TRBV3-1/TRBV3-2,NA,CASSRLGAGNFGNTIYF,TGTGCCAGCAGCCGCCTAGGTGCAGGGAATTTTGGAAACACCATATATTTT
NA,TRBJ2-2,TRBV11-2,NA,CASSFGLNTGELFF,TGTGCCAGCAGCTTCGGATTAAACACCGGGGAGCTGTTTTTT
TRBD1,TRBJ1-6,TRBV7-9,NA,CASSLTGENSPLHF,TGTGCCAGCAGCCTGACAGGGGAGAATTCACCCCTCCACTTT